What follows is one T cell receptor (beta chain) and its context. Antigen specificity is unknown. The entry originates in a study of T cell responses to AZD1222 COVID-19 vaccine. The overall study: Second-dose recipients at about 4 or about 12 weeks were treated as one pooled group.

Trimming shortened V by 2 bases and J by 4 bases, and 8 bases separated the two germline ends. From germline, CDR1 is MNHEY and CDR2 SVGAGI. This CDR3 has 13 residues. Broader study findings: White British ancestry dominated among donors, who included more females, and clonal diversity was possibly underestimated. The study identified only six AZD1222 recipients as seropositive at baseline. Reportedly, nearly half the spike-specific TCRs target unmutated variant regions.

Sequencing was performed with immunoSEQ multiplex PCR; in TCRdb, only in-frame clones are kept and a portion is missing. The profile covers 60,000 to 65,000 clones, with over 60% appearing a single time and roughly 13% taken by the ten largest. The chain uses TRBV6-5 and TRBJ1-2; the D is unclear. This TCR came from an adult in good health. The specimen comprised peripheral blood, sampled on day 0 of AZD1222 vaccination. CDR3 DNA: TGTGCCAGCAGTTACGAGGGTGGCTATGGCTACACCTTC. Translating gives CASSYEGGYGYTF.